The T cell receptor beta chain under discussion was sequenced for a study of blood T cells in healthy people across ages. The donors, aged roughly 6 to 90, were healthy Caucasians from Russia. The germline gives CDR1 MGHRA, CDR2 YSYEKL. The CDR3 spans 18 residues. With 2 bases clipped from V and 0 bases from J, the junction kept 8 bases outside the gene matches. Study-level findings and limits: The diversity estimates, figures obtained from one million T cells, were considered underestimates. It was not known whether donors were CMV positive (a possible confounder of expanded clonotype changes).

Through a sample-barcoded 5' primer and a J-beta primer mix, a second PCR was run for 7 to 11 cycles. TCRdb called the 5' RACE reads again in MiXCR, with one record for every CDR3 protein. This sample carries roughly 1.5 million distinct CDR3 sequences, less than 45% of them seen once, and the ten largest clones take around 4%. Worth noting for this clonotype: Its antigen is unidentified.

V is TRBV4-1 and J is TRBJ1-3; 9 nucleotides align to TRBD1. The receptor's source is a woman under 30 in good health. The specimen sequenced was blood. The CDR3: CASSQPTGGTHSGNTIYF. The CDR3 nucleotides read TGCGCCAGCAGCCAACCAACAGGGGGCACCCACTCTGGAAACACCATATATTTT.